What follows is one TCR beta chain and its context. The antigen is unknown. The data derive from a study of somatic mutations in cytotoxic T cells in rheumatoid arthritis. Study results and caveats: Exceedance of 20% of CD8+ cells by the largest CD8+ clone occurred in about an eighth of the roughly 60 patients.

The V end lost 2 bases, the J end lost 4 bases, and 14 bases lay between the germline ends. The CDR3 totals 16 residues. Germline-derived CDR1 and CDR2 are MNHNS and SASEGT. Sequencing was performed with immunoSEQ multiplex PCR; in TCRdb, only in-frame clones are kept and a portion is missing. This sample carries tens of thousands of clones, around 87% of them seen once, and the ten largest clones take approximately 9.4%. What was sequenced was CD8+ T cells sorted from blood. This clonotype was obtained from an adult with rheumatoid arthritis. This sequence joins TRBV6-1 and TRBJ1-4, with D possibly TRBD1 on 5 matching bases. CDR3 loop: CASSESPGRVNEKLFF. The CDR3 DNA sequence: TGTGCCAGCAGTGAAAGCCCGGGACGAGTTAATGAAAAACTGTTTTTT.